The clone carrying this TCR beta chain was counted between two and nine times. Its specificity is not known. The CDR3 runs to 13 residues. Germline CDR1 and CDR2: GTSNPN and SVGIG (reference sequence). V lost 5 bases and J lost 5; bases outside the gene matches: 7. This entry is derived from a study of beta chain features in type 1 diabetes. Study-level findings and limits: VDJ junctions sequenced from type 1 diabetes patients showed fewer insertions and more deletions. Comparison showed that naive, central memory and Treg TCRB repertoires appeared more similar among patients than among healthy donors. Shorter TCRB CDR3s, moderately but significantly so, marked every one of the four CD4+ subsets in Type 1 diabetes patients.

The investigators reverse transcribed all of the isolated RNA, so they sequenced expressed TCRB transcripts. Produced via immunoSEQ multiplex PCR; TCRdb's table is partial and in-frame only. The sample consists of hundreds of thousands of clones, about 14% of them appearing once. The sequence came from a man between 18 and 35 years old with type 1 diabetes. The V and J genes are TRBV30 and TRBJ2-7, with TRBD2 identical over 9 bases. Sequenced input: naive CD4+ T cells from blood. The CDR3 is CAWGLALGNEQYF. The CDR3 region has the DNA TGTGCCTGGGGACTAGCGTTAGGCAACGAGCAGTACTTC.